This passage covers 7 T cell receptor beta chains from one sample sequenced in a study of T cell clusters in autoimmune cytopenias. TRB amplification used approximately 270 ng of peripheral blood genomic DNA. TRB was amplified by touch-down multiplex PCR, primer pools A and B combined. Reprocessing the multiplex PCR reads, TCRdb reports a single entry for every CDR3 protein and omits DNA. Here the sample table reports 4,000 to 6,000 distinct CDR3 sequences. These data also formed part of another study, on T cell repertoires in aging, cancer and after chemotherapy.

Sequencing used peripheral blood. Every receptor here comes from a human donor in good health.

V and J are TRBV6-5 and TRBJ1-2; TCRdb lists TRBD1, though no DNA is available to test this call. Germline CDR1 reads MNHEY; CDR2 reads SVGAGI. CDR3 size: 13 residues. CDR3 protein: CASMVRGTGGYTF.

This clonotype ranks as medium-sized (0.01 to 0.1%) in terms of frequency. J is TRBJ1-1 and V is TRBV6-5. Germline CDR1 and CDR2: MNHEY and SVGAGI. The CDR3 spans 13 residues. The CDR3 protein is CASSYAGNTEAFF.

This clonotype counts as medium-sized by frequency. V gene TRBV12-3 or TRBV12-4 combines with J gene TRBJ2-4; absent DNA, TCRdb's TRBD2 call cannot be checked. The CDR3 totals 13 residues. The CDR3 protein is CASSQDGRGIQYF.

Measured by frequency, this clonotype is medium-sized. V gene TRBV6-6 combines with J gene TRBJ1-5; TCRdb lists TRBD1, though no DNA is available to test this call. The germline V gene encodes CDR1 MNHNY and CDR2 SVGAGI (reference sequence). This CDR3 spans 14 amino acids. This chain's CDR3 is CASSGTSSNQPQHF.

According to its frequency, this clonotype is medium-sized (0.01 to 0.1%). The rearrangement uses TRBV5-4 and TRBJ2-5; TCRdb gives TRBD2 as the D gene, but with no DNA this cannot be confirmed. The CDR3 extends over 15 amino acids. CDR1 is SGHNT, CDR2 YYREEE, per germline (reference sequence). The CDR3: CASSGTSGGPETQYF.

The genes are TRBV20-1 and TRBJ2-5; the D gene TCRdb calls, TRBD1, cannot be checked with no DNA. This CDR3 is built from 13 residues. From germline, CDR1 is DFQATT and CDR2 SNEGSKA (reference sequence). The CDR3 sequence: CSAQRQGIETQYF.

This clonotype ranks as medium-sized (0.01 to 0.1%) in terms of frequency. J is TRBJ2-2 and V is TRBV6-5; TCRdb's D gene call, TRBD1, goes unchecked for lack of DNA. CDR3 length equals 17 residues. The germline V gene has CDR1 MNHEY and CDR2 SVGAGI. CDR3 sequence: CASSYSSGTGNTGELFF.